Following are 25 T cell receptor beta chains from one sample sequenced in a study of CD8+ T cells in alopecia areata (dated by TCRdb to the late 2010s). Taken with the paper, the label for time point translates to: baseline before oral tofacitinib. The method behind the library was the immunoSEQ multiplex PCR assay. For TCR sequencing, RNA was extracted from every sample and reverse transcribed into cDNA to serve as template. TCRdb took this table from immuneACCESS and kept in-frame rearrangements with V and J called. Such tables lack part of the clones; where checked against another copy, unresolved V genes explain under half of the gap, and the rest is unexplained. This sample is represented by 200,000 to 250,000 clones; about three fifths of them were singletons. The ten largest clonotypes hold 0.45% of the sample. Specimen: CD4+ T cells sorted from blood, collected at week 0. These receptors were obtained from a human donor with alopecia areata.

This chain links TRBV6-1 with TRBJ2-2; 8 positions agree with TRBD1. V was pared by 6 bases and J by 10 bases, with 10 bases of the junction left unmatched. CDR1 is MNHNS, CDR2 SASEGT, per germline. The CDR3 runs to 14 residues. The CDR3 here is CASSKDRGHLELFF. The CDR3, as DNA: TGTGCCAGCAGCAAAGACAGGGGCCACTTGGAGCTGTTTTTT.

Of note for this clone: Other DNA sequences in the same sample also yield this CDR3. The gene calls are TRBV19 and TRBJ1-2; 8 bases align to TRBD1. CDR3 length: 13 residues. Germline-derived CDR1 and CDR2 are LNHDA and SQIVND (reference sequence). V shed 5 bases, J shed 3 bases, and the junction held 2 bases outside the gene matches. DNA of the CDR3: TGTGCCAGTAGTCCGGACAGGGACTATGGCTACACCTTC. As protein: CASSPDRDYGYTF.

V usage is TRBV5-6 and J usage is TRBJ2-5; 9 bases agree with TRBD1. This CDR3 is built from 15 residues. Losses at the gene ends were 3 bases for V and 4 bases for J; bases not matched to a gene: 7. Germline lookup yields CDR1 SGHDT and CDR2 YYEEEE. The CDR3 nucleotides read TGTGCCAGCAGCTCCCTGGGACAGGGAGGAGAGACCCAGTACTTC. Encoded protein: CASSSLGQGGETQYF.

The V gene is TRBV9, the J gene TRBJ2-3; TRBD2 matches 12 bases. The V gene end was trimmed by 4 bases and the J gene end by 0 bases; junction bases not matched to a gene: 3. There are 16 residues in the CDR3. Germline V lookup: CDR1 SGDLS, CDR2 YYNGEE. Here the CDR3 DNA reads TGTGCCAGCAGCAAGACTAGCGGGGGCAGCACAGATACGCAGTATTTT. Its translation: CASSKTSGGSTDTQYF.

This chain links TRBV14 with TRBJ1-2; D ambiguous. The CDR3 loop spans 12 amino acids. Germline V gene lookup returns CDR1 SGHDN and CDR2 FVKESK. With 0 bases removed from V and 5 bases from J, the gap between germline ends came to 4 bases. The CDR3 region has the DNA TGTGCCAGCAGCCAAGATGGGTATGGCTACACCTTC. This codes for CASSQDGYGYTF.

The CDR3 here is CSVDRGGNEAFF. The CDR3 bases are TGCAGCGTTGACAGGGGAGGGAATGAAGCTTTCTTT. The chain carries TRBV29-1 and TRBJ1-1; a weak D match, TRBD1 (6 bases). Trimming shortened V by 3 bases and J by 7 bases, and 12 bases separated the two germline ends. The CDR3 is made up of 12 amino acids. Germline CDR1 reads SQVTM; CDR2 reads ANQGSEA.

This chain uses TRBV5-6 with TRBJ1-1; no definite D call. CDR3 length: 12 amino acids. Germline CDR1 and CDR2: SGHDT and YYEEEE. Trimming cost V 4 bases and J 3 bases, with 7 bases left between them. CDR3 residues: CASSHGYTEAFF. CDR3 nucleotides: TGTGCCAGCAGCCACGGATACACTGAAGCTTTCTTT.

The rearrangement joins TRBV5-6 to TRBJ2-7; D not resolved. Trimming took 0 bases from V and 3 from J, leaving 10 bases between them. The length of the CDR3 is 14 residues. In germline, CDR1 is SGHDT, CDR2 YYEEEE. The CDR3: CASSLGQNDYEQYF. CDR3 DNA sequence: TGTGCCAGCAGCTTGGGCCAGAATGACTACGAGCAGTACTTC.

The chain employs TRBV30 and TRBJ2-1, with 9 bases that match TRBD2. Germline V gene sequence: CDR1 GTSNPN, CDR2 SVGIG (reference sequence). Losses at the gene ends were 3 bases for V and 6 bases for J; bases not matched to a gene: 3. The CDR3 covers 13 residues. The CDR3 DNA reads as TGTGCCTGGAGGACTAGCGGAGGCAATGAGCAGTTCTTC. Its translation is CAWRTSGGNEQFF.

The V and J genes are TRBV4-2 and TRBJ1-5; D not resolved. CDR3 length: 16 residues. Germline V gives CDR1 LGHNA, CDR2 YNFKEQ. The V end was cut by 4 bases, the J end by 7 bases, with 20 bases between. In nucleotides, the CDR3 is TGTGCCAGCAGCCCAGAGGCCCTAAAACGGGAACAGCCCCAGCATTTT. This codes for CASSPEALKREQPQHF.

The CDR3 nucleotides read TGTGCCAGCAGTCGGAGGGGGCTGGGTCAAGAGACCCAGTACTTC. Its translation is CASSRRGLGQETQYF. The chain couples TRBV6-5 to TRBJ2-5; perhaps TRBD1 as D (7 bases). The V end was cut by 5 bases, the J end by 2 bases, with 15 bases between. CDR1 and CDR2 from the germline V gene are MNHEY and SVGAGI. The CDR3 totals 15 residues.

This rearrangement joins TRBV5-1 to TRBJ2-1, with 8 bases identical to TRBD2. Germline V CDR1 and CDR2: SGHRS, YFSETQ. CDR3 length equals 16 residues. V shed 0 bases and J 4 bases; nucleotides not matched to a gene: 6. The CDR3: CASSLEASGPYNEQFF. The CDR3 region has the DNA TGCGCCAGCAGCTTGGAAGCTAGCGGGCCGTACAATGAGCAGTTCTTC.

This clone has just a few counts. The CDR3 sequence is CASSQEVQGGSPLHF. The CDR3 DNA follows: TGCGCCAGCAGCCAAGAAGTACAGGGCGGTTCACCCCTCCACTTT. The V gene is TRBV4-1, the J gene TRBJ1-6, with D tentatively TRBD1 (6 bases). CDR1 is MGHRA, CDR2 YSYEKL, per germline. The V gene lost 0 bases and the J gene lost 9 bases, with 12 bases spanning the gap. The CDR3 loop spans 15 amino acids.

This chain joins TRBV30 and TRBJ1-5; 10 bases are a match to TRBD1. From germline, CDR1 is GTSNPN and CDR2 SVGIG (reference sequence). This CDR3 comprises 18 residues. J lost 2 bases, V lost 2 bases, and 12 bases had no gene match. The CDR3 protein is CAWSPDRGRRGGNQPQHF. The CDR3 DNA sequence: TGTGCCTGGAGTCCAGACAGGGGGCGAAGAGGCGGCAATCAGCCCCAGCATTTT.

This clone turned up a few times. The genes are TRBV10-3 and TRBJ2-7, with 8 bases fitting TRBD2. Germline CDR1 and CDR2: ENHRY and SYGVKD. V lost 4 bases, J lost 3 bases, and 2 bases stayed unmatched. The CDR3 is 13 amino acids. The DNA for the CDR3 is TGTGCCATCAGTGCGGCGGGAGGCTACGAGCAGTACTTC. This encodes CAISAAGGYEQYF.

V gene TRBV18 combines with J gene TRBJ2-3; a possible D gene is TRBD2 (6 bases). Trimming shortened V by 4 bases and J by 0 bases, and 8 bases separated the two germline ends. Germline V gene sequence: CDR1 KGHSH, CDR2 LQKENI. This CDR3 has 14 amino acids. The CDR3 sequence is CASSLGGSTDTQYF. CDR3 in DNA: TGTGCCAGCTCACTTGGAGGGAGCACAGATACGCAGTATTTT.

The chain couples TRBV10-2 to TRBJ2-3; the D gene is possibly TRBD1 (5 bases). The CDR3 totals 12 residues. V shed 2 bases and J shed 10 bases, with 10 bases lying between them. In germline, CDR1 is WSHSY, CDR2 SAAADI. In DNA, the CDR3 is TGCGCCAGCAGTGAGCTAAGGGGTTCGCAGTATTTT. Protein product: CASSELRGSQYF.

This clone was found a few times. V and J are TRBV6-5 and TRBJ2-3, with TRBD2 matching 11 bases. The CDR3 runs 15 residues. The junction had 5 bases not matched to a gene; V was cut back by 5 bases and J by 4 bases. Germline V gene sequence: CDR1 MNHEY, CDR2 SVGAGI. Here the CDR3 DNA reads TGTGCCAGCAGTCGTAGCGGGGGGGAATCAGATACGCAGTATTTT. Translating it yields CASSRSGGESDTQYF.

The rearrangement joins TRBV13 to TRBJ2-7, with no clear D. Germline V gene lookup returns CDR1 PRHDT and CDR2 FYEKMQ (reference sequence). The V end was cut by 2 bases, the J end by 2 bases, with 13 bases between. CDR3 length: 15 residues. The CDR3 is CASSLSHVRAYEQYF. CDR3 bases: TGTGCCAGCAGCTTAAGCCATGTCCGAGCCTACGAGCAGTACTTC.

In this sample, this clone turned up a few times. This chain uses TRBV4-1 with TRBJ2-1; the D gene is possibly TRBD1 (5 bases). CDR1 is MGHRA and CDR2 is YSYEKL in the germline V gene. V lost 2 bases and J 2 bases, leaving 13 bases between the germline ends. CDR3 length equals 16 residues. CDR3 protein: CASSQLDILTYNEQFF. The CDR3 DNA follows: TGCGCCAGCAGCCAATTGGACATCCTCACCTACAATGAGCAGTTCTTC.

This rearrangement joins TRBV30 to TRBJ1-1; tentative D call: TRBD1 (5 bases). Germline V CDR1 and CDR2: GTSNPN, SVGIG (reference sequence). The CDR3 totals 15 residues. Trimming took 4 bases from V and 0 from J, leaving 15 bases between them. The CDR3 region has the DNA TGTGCCTGGACCCCATGGCAGGGCTTGAACACTGAAGCTTTCTTT. Translating gives CAWTPWQGLNTEAFF.

This clone was detected only a few times. This chain joins TRBV4-2 and TRBJ2-1; the D gene is possibly TRBD1 (6 bases). There are 16 residues in the CDR3. Per germline, CDR1 LGHNA and CDR2 YNFKEQ. Trimming took off 5 bases at V and 7 bases at J, with 21 bases between the two ends. The CDR3 sequence: CASSALGASNENEQFF. CDR3 DNA: TGTGCCAGCAGCGCGCTGGGGGCTAGCAACGAAAATGAGCAGTTCTTC.

This rearrangement joins TRBV5-1 to TRBJ2-3; 7 bases are a match to TRBD2. The CDR3 sequence is 16 residues long. Unmatched junction bases numbered 15, after V lost 7 bases and J lost 4 bases. Germline V gene sequence: CDR1 SGHRS, CDR2 YFSETQ. The CDR3 region is CASCRSGGALSDTQYF. The CDR3 region has the DNA TGCGCCAGCTGTCGTTCGGGAGGAGCGCTATCAGATACGCAGTATTTT.

This sequence joins TRBV4-1 and TRBJ2-3; 7 bases align to TRBD2. After removal of 4 bases from V and 4 bases from J, the junction contained 11 bases not matched to a gene. Germline CDR1 reads MGHRA; CDR2 reads YSYEKL. The CDR3 sequence is 16 residues long. The DNA for the CDR3 is TGCGCCAGCAGCCTGCTCATAAGCGGGGTTGCAGATACGCAGTATTTT. Protein product: CASSLLISGVADTQYF.

The chain carries TRBV15 and TRBJ1-6; D gene uncertain. With 3 bases removed from V and 7 bases from J, the gap between germline ends came to 10 bases. The CDR3 has 14 residues. Germline CDR1 reads LNHNV; CDR2 reads YYDKDF (reference sequence). The CDR3 coding sequence is TGTGCCACCAGCAGGGATACTAGGAATTCACCCCTCCACTTT. It specifies CATSRDTRNSPLHF. Combining the CDR3 with reference TRBV15 and TRBJ1-6 gives the whole variable domain DAMVIQNPRYQVTQFGKPVTLSCSQTLNHNVMYWYQQKSSQAPKLLFHYYDKDFNNEADTPDNFQSRRPNTSFCFLDIRSPGLGDTAMYLCATSRDTRNSPLHFGNGTRLTVT.